The 6 T cell receptor beta chains presented below share a single source sample, sequenced in a study of cytomegalovirus exposure and HLA in healthy donors. The PCR had 60 Vbeta and 13 Jbeta primers. Assay used: immunoSEQ multiplex PCR; TCRdb lists only in-frame clones, some missing. The sample has 150,000 to 200,000 clones; about 73% are singletons. The specimen was PBMCs. These receptors all come from a woman aged 45 to 65 in good health and CMV-seropositive.

This chain connects TRBV4-1 to TRBJ1-2, with D hard to call. The germline V gene has CDR1 MGHRA and CDR2 YSYEKL. CDR3 length: 14 residues. The ends were cut back, 0 bases at V and 5 bases at J, with 10 bases in the middle. The CDR3 here is CASSQEEGLYGYTF. CDR3 DNA sequence: TGCGCCAGCAGCCAAGAAGAGGGCCTGTATGGCTACACCTTC.

This clone appeared a single time. V and J are TRBV18 and TRBJ1-4; perhaps TRBD1 as D (5 bases). There are 16 residues in the CDR3. The V end lost 4 bases, the J end lost 0 bases, and 12 bases lay between the germline ends. Germline lookup yields CDR1 KGHSH and CDR2 LQKENI. The CDR3 is CASSRSGGSTNEKLFF. The CDR3 DNA reads as TGTGCCAGCTCACGGTCCGGGGGGTCAACTAATGAAAAACTGTTTTTT.

The chain links TRBV7-2 to TRBJ1-6; D is ambiguous. Per the germline V gene, CDR1 is SGHTA and CDR2 is FQGNSA. With 2 bases removed from V and 6 bases from J, the gap between germline ends came to 11 bases. CDR3 length: 15 residues. CDR3 nucleotides: TGTGCCAGCAGCTTACCCCAAGGAGCTAATTCACCCCTCCACTTT. Translation: CASSLPQGANSPLHF.

The chain combines TRBV30 with TRBJ2-7; 7 nucleotides align to TRBD2. The CDR3 is made up of 14 amino acids. Trimming took 3 bases from V and 0 from J; bases not matched to a gene: 5. CDR1 GTSNPN and CDR2 SVGIG come from the germline V gene (reference sequence). The CDR3 bases are TGTGCCTGGAGAGGGAAGCGGGACTCCTACGAGCAGTACTTC. This sequence encodes CAWRGKRDSYEQYF.

CDR3 DNA sequence: TGTGCCAGCAGGGGTAGAGGCAGAGCCGGGGAGCTGTTTTTT. Its protein product is CASRGRGRAGELFF. The rearrangement joins TRBV6-5 to TRBJ2-2, with D unclear. V lost 6 bases, J lost 6 bases, and 14 bases lay in between. CDR3 size: 14 residues. From germline, CDR1 is MNHEY and CDR2 SVGAGI.

This clone was picked up a small number of times. The V and J genes are TRBV5-4 and TRBJ2-7, with 11 bases matching TRBD2. V lost 4 bases and J lost 4; bases outside the gene matches: 4. Germline-derived CDR1 and CDR2 are SGHNT and YYREEE (reference sequence). The CDR3 length is 14 residues. CDR3 sequence reads: CASSPGTSGYEQYF. Here the CDR3 DNA reads TGTGCCAGCAGCCCCGGGACTAGCGGATACGAGCAGTACTTC.